This T cell receptor (beta chain) was retrieved from a study of CD8 T cells in Susac syndrome. Deletions cut 6 bases from V and 7 bases from J, with 12 bases between. Germline CDR1 is MNHEY and CDR2 is SMNVEV (reference sequence). The CDR3 is 12 amino acids. Random hexamers were used to reverse transcribe the RNA input (about 0.45 to 1 ug). immunoSEQ multiplex PCR amplified TCR beta CDR3 across 54 Vbeta, 13 Jbeta. TCRdb re-called the immunoSEQ multiplex PCR reads with MiXCR, one entry per CDR3 protein. The sample includes some 400,000 distinct CDR3 sequences, approximately 89% of them seen just once. The chain uses TRBV27 and TRBJ2-5; D is undetermined. This sequence was found in a human donor with multiple sclerosis. The sequencing sample was made of CD8+ T cells from PBMCs. CDR3 region: CASSPSPATQYF. In DNA form, the CDR3 reads TGTGCCAGCAGCCCATCCCCGGCGACCCAGTACTTC.